This is a list of T cell receptor beta chains from one sample in a study of cytomegalovirus exposure and HLA in healthy donors. The protocol was immunoSEQ multiplex PCR, while the TCRdb copy is restricted to in-frame clones and leaves out a portion. The table shows 160,000 or so clones, with approximately 80% occurring only once. Input material: PBMCs. These receptors originate from a man in his forties or fifties in good health and CMV-seropositive. CDR3s include the opening cysteine and the closing phenylalanine or tryptophan. D genes are given only for firm matches. The listing skips clone size in some rows; elsewhere it reads once, few, many or a size class.

D gene	V gene	J gene	clone size	CDR3 DNA	CDR3 protein
-	TRBV5-6	TRBJ2-7	-	TGTGCCAGCAGCCCAGGGACAACCGCCTACGAGCAGTACTTC	CASSPGTTAYEQYF
TRBD1	TRBV27	TRBJ2-2	-	TGTGCCAGCAGTCTAGGGACAGCTACCGGGGAGCTGTTTTTT	CASSLGTATGELFF
-	TRBV4-3	TRBJ2-7	-	TGCGCCAGCAGCCAAGATTATCCGCAGCTGAGGGAGCAGTACTTC	CASSQDYPQLREQYF
TRBD2	TRBV7-8	TRBJ2-5	-	TGTGCCAGCAGGCCCGGGACTAGGGGAGGGACCCAGTACTTC	CASRPGTRGGTQYF
-	TRBV5-4	TRBJ1-2	-	TGTGCCAGCAGCTTGTATTCGGGTCTCAACTATGGCTACACCTTC	CASSLYSGLNYGYTF
-	TRBV18	TRBJ1-1	-	TGTGCCAGCTCACCTACAGGTATACACACTGAAGCTTTCTTT	CASSPTGIHTEAFF
-	TRBV5-1	TRBJ2-3	few	TGCGCCAGCAGGCACCGGGGTACAGATACGCAGTATTTT	CASRHRGTDTQYF
-	TRBV2	TRBJ2-2	once	TGTGCCAGCAGTGGCGGAAACACCGGGGAGCTGTTTTTT	CASSGGNTGELFF
-	TRBV30	TRBJ1-5	-	TGTGCCTGGAGTATGCCCCGACAGGAATGGGGCAGGCCCCAGCATTTT	CAWSMPRQEWGRPQHF
-	TRBV6-5	TRBJ1-4	-	TGTGCCAGCAGTCCCGACTATGAAAAACTGTTTTTT	CASSPDYEKLFF
-	TRBV29-1	TRBJ1-1	-	TGCAGCGTTGTGGTATGGAAGGGGCACACTGAAGCTTTCTTT	CSVVVWKGHTEAFF
-	TRBV10-3	TRBJ1-1	-	TGTGCCATCAGTGTTGAGGGAATCGTCACTGAAGCTTTCTTT	CAISVEGIVTEAFF
TRBD1	TRBV15	TRBJ1-2	-	TGTGCCACCAGCGAGGACTTCCAGGGGGTCTACGGCTACACCTTC	CATSEDFQGVYGYTF
-	TRBV18	TRBJ1-3	-	TGTGCCAGCTCACCATTGGAGGGTGCTTCTGGAAACACCATATATTTT	CASSPLEGASGNTIYF
-	TRBV27	TRBJ1-2	-	TGTGCCAGCAGTTTCGGACAGAACTATGGCTACACCTTC	CASSFGQNYGYTF
-	TRBV6-1	TRBJ1-2	-	TGTGCCAGCAGTCGGGGGGTACGGAGGATCTATGGCTACACCTTC	CASSRGVRRIYGYTF
TRBD2	TRBV4-3	TRBJ2-3	once	TGCGCCAGCAGCCAAGCAGCGGGGATCAATACGCAGTATTTT	CASSQAAGINTQYF
-	TRBV11-2	TRBJ2-2	-	TGTGCCAGCAGCTTAGTCCGGGGGAAGAACACCGGGGAGCTGTTTTTT	CASSLVRGKNTGELFF